These 13 T cell receptor beta chains originate from one sample sequenced in a study of blood T cell repertoires in COVID-19 (dated by TCRdb to about 2020). Libraries were prepared through the immunoSEQ multiplex PCR assay. TCRdb re-hosts the immuneACCESS table, in-frame sequences only. Its copies lack some clones; in the studies checked, an unresolved V gene accounts for under half of them, and the cause for the rest is not known. This sample is represented by some 250,000 clones; 70% to 90% of them were singletons. Together, the top ten hold under 2.5% of the sample. The sequencing input was PBMCs or T cells enriched from blood (not recorded which). The receptors shown here come from a woman between 45 and 65 years old who had recovered from COVID-19.

The rearrangement uses TRBV5-4 and TRBJ2-5; TRBD1 aligns across 8 bases. V lost 0 bases and J lost 1; bases outside the gene matches: 5. The germline gives CDR1 SGHNT, CDR2 YYREEE (reference sequence). The CDR3 length is 16 residues. The CDR3 DNA follows: TGTGCCAGCAGCTTGGCAGGACAGGGCTCCCAAGAGACCCAGTACTTC. This sequence encodes CASSLAGQGSQETQYF.

The gene calls are TRBV7-9 and TRBJ1-3, with a possible D match to TRBD1 (5 bases). Between the trimmed V and J ends, which lost 5 bases and 0 bases, there was a span of 11 bases. Germline V gene lookup returns CDR1 SEHNR and CDR2 FQNEAQ (reference sequence). The CDR3 contains 15 residues. DNA for the CDR3: TGTGCCAGCAGCGTCTCGGGGGGCTCTGGAAACACCATATATTTT. This gives the protein CASSVSGGSGNTIYF.

The chain's CDR3 is CASSFQLAGAGELFF. The DNA of the CDR3 is TGTGCCAGCAGTTTCCAATTAGCGGGTGCCGGGGAGCTGTTTTTT. This sequence joins TRBV28 and TRBJ2-2; 7 bases align to TRBD2. Germline assignment: CDR1 MDHEN and CDR2 SYDVKM. The CDR3 runs to 15 residues. With 3 bases clipped from V and 6 bases from J, the junction kept 7 bases outside the gene matches.

This clone was seen a single time. This rearrangement joins TRBV13 to TRBJ2-7; TRBD2 agrees at 9 bases. The J segment lost 4 bases and the V segment lost 4 bases, leaving 14 bases of the junction unmatched. The germline gives CDR1 PRHDT, CDR2 FYEKMQ (reference sequence). The CDR3 totals 17 residues. CDR3 nucleotide sequence: TGTGCCAGCAGCTCCAGACCCATTAGCGGGAGAGGGTACGAGCAGTACTTC. Translated: CASSSRPISGRGYEQYF.

V and J are TRBV28 and TRBJ1-5; D is perhaps TRBD1 (5 bases). V lost 3 bases to trimming and J lost 0 bases, with 15 bases between them. CDR1 is MDHEN and CDR2 is SYDVKM in the germline V gene. The CDR3 length is 17 residues. The CDR3 sequence is CASSFMDKFYSNQPQHF. DNA for the CDR3: TGTGCCAGCAGTTTTATGGACAAATTCTATAGCAATCAGCCCCAGCATTTT.

The V and J genes are TRBV5-1 and TRBJ2-1, with D possibly being TRBD2 (5 bases). The length of the CDR3 is 12 residues. Germline assignment: CDR1 SGHRS and CDR2 YFSETQ. V was clipped by 0 bases and J by 13 bases, with 11 bases between them. The CDR3: CASSLVGSDQFF. Written as DNA, the CDR3 is TGCGCCAGCAGCTTGGTTGGGAGTGATCAGTTCTTC.

The chain combines TRBV7-9 with TRBJ2-6; D remains ambiguous. In germline, CDR1 is SEHNR, CDR2 FQNEAQ (reference sequence). This CDR3 region has 15 residues. The V end lost 0 bases, the J end lost 4 bases, and 7 bases lay between the germline ends. CDR3 residues: CASSLASVGANVLTF. The CDR3 region has the DNA TGTGCCAGCAGCTTAGCGTCGGTCGGGGCCAACGTCCTGACTTTC. Full variable domain (remainder filled in from reference TRBV7-9 and TRBJ2-6): DTGVSQNPRHKITKRGQNVTFRCDPISEHNRLYWYRQTLGQGPEFLTYFQNEAQLEKSRLLSDRFSAERPKGSFSTLEIQRTEQGDSAMYLCASSLASVGANVLTFGAGSRLTVL.

Here the CDR3 reads CASSSPGGITGELFF. In DNA, the CDR3 is TGTGCCAGCAGCTCCCCGGGGGGGATCACCGGGGAGCTGTTTTTT. V gene TRBV7-3 combines with J gene TRBJ2-2, with TRBD2 matching 8 bases. V lost 4 bases, J lost 4 bases, and 5 bases stayed unmatched. This CDR3 spans 15 amino acids. In germline, CDR1 is SGHTA, CDR2 FQGTGA.

The chain recombines TRBV6-5 with TRBJ1-5, with 9 bases lining up with TRBD1. The V gene's germline CDR1 is MNHEY and CDR2 SVGAGI. The trim removed 5 bases at V and 5 bases at J, leaving 7 bases unmatched. This CDR3 region has 15 residues. The CDR3 bases are TGTGCCAGCAGTCGACTCGACAGGGGGGATCAGCCCCAGCATTTT. Protein sequence: CASSRLDRGDQPQHF.

The CDR3 reads CATSTGENLHEQYF. CDR3 nucleotide sequence: TGTGCCACCAGTACGGGAGAAAACTTACACGAGCAGTACTTC. V gene TRBV15 combines with J gene TRBJ2-7; D possibly corresponds to TRBD2 (6 bases). Germline CDR1 LNHNV, CDR2 YYDKDF (reference sequence). This CDR3 spans 14 amino acids. Trimming took 6 bases from V and 5 from J, leaving 17 bases between them.

Here the CDR3 reads CASSRDRANTGELFF. CDR3 nucleotides: TGTGCCAGCAGTCGCGACAGGGCGAACACCGGGGAGCTGTTTTTT. The V and J genes are TRBV2 and TRBJ2-2; 7 bases line up with TRBD1. Germline CDR1 is SNHLY and CDR2 is FYNNEI. Losses at the gene ends were 5 bases for V and 0 bases for J; bases not matched to a gene: 3. CDR3 length equals 15 residues.

The chain is built from TRBV28 and TRBJ2-7, with D perhaps TRBD2 (7 bases). V lost 4 bases to trimming and J lost 0 bases, with 10 bases between them. The CDR3 is 14 amino acids. Germline CDR1 reads MDHEN; CDR2 reads SYDVKM. DNA for the CDR3: TGTGCCAGCAGTTCCGCGGGGGCCTCCTACGAGCAGTACTTC. Protein product: CASSSAGASYEQYF.

This sequence joins TRBV2 and TRBJ1-4; D gene uncertain. Trimming took off 2 bases at V and 7 bases at J, with 8 bases between the two ends. This CDR3 has 13 residues. Germline V gives CDR1 SNHLY, CDR2 FYNNEI. Here the CDR3 reads CASSESPREKLFF. In DNA form, the CDR3 reads TGTGCCAGCAGTGAATCCCCCCGTGAAAAACTGTTTTTT.